This T cell receptor beta chain derives from a study of blood T cell repertoires in COVID-19. Study background: The United States, Italy and Spain were the sources of the acute and convalescent COVID-19 samples. The cDNA or gDNA used as material had been derived from T cells, B-cell-depleted T cells, or PBMCs.

The germline V and J ends were trimmed by 7 bases and 2 bases, with 6 bases remaining between them. The CDR3 sequence is 12 residues long. Germline-derived CDR1 and CDR2 are MGHDK and SYGVNS. How the authors handled the data: For nucleated cells, counts were estimated from reference gene primer amplification. Only in-frame clones appear in the TCRdb table, and some are missing; sequencing was by immunoSEQ multiplex PCR. V and J calls and clone size come straight from that table; D and trimming were deduced from the DNA. The sample contains 85,000 to 100,000 clones, about 84% of which appear only once.

V is TRBV25-1 and J is TRBJ1-3; D is uncertain. Material for sequencing was peripheral blood. The receptor's source is a human donor in a cohort sampled during active COVID-19. This CDR3 reads CASNSAGNTIYF. CDR3 nucleotides: TGTGCCAGCAACAGTGCTGGAAACACCATATATTTT.